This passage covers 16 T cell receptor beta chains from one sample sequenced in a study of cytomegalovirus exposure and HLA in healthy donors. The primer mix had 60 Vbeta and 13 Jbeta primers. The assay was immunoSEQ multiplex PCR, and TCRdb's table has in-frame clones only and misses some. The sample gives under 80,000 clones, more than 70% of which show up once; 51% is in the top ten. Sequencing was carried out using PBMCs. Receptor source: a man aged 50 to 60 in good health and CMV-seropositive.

CDR3 DNA sequence: TGTGCCAGCAGTCCCCGGACTAGCGGGAGTAAGACCCAGTACTTC. Translated: CASSPRTSGSKTQYF. The chain is built from TRBV27 and TRBJ2-5, with TRBD2 matching 13 bases. CDR1 and CDR2 from the germline V gene are MNHEY and SMNVEV (reference sequence). Trimming at V came to 5 bases and at J to 6 bases, leaving 6 bases not matched to a gene. This CDR3 is 15 amino acids long.

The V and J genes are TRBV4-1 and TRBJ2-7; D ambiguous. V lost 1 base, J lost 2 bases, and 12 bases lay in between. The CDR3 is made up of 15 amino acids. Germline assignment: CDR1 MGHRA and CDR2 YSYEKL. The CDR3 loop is CASSQAASRTYEQYF. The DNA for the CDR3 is TGCGCCAGCAGCCAAGCGGCCTCGAGGACCTACGAGCAGTACTTC.

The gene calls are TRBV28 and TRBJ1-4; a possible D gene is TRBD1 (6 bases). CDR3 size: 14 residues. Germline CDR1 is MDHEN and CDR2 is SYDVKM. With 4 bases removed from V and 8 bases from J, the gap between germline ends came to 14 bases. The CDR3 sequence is CASSSQQGREKLFF. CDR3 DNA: TGTGCCAGCAGTTCCCAACAGGGTCGGGAAAAACTGTTTTTT.

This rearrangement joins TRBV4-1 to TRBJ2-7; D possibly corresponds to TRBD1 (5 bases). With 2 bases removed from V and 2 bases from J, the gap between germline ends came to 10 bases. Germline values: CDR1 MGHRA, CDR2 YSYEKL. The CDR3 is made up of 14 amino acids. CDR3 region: CASSQTDRAYEQYF. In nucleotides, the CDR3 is TGCGCCAGCAGCCAAACCGACAGAGCCTACGAGCAGTACTTC.

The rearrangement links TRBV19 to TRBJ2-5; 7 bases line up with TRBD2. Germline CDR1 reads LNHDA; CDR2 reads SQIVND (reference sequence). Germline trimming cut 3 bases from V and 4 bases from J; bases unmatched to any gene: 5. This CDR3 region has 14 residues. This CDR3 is CASSIGLVRETQYF. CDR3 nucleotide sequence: TGTGCCAGTAGTATCGGACTAGTACGAGAGACCCAGTACTTC.

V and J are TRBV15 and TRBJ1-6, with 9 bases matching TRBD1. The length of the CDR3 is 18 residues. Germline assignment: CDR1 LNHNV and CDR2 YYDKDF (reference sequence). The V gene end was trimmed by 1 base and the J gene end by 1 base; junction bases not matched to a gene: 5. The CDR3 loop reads CATSRGQGVTSYNSPLHF. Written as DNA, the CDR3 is TGTGCCACCAGCAGAGGACAGGGGGTAACGTCCTATAATTCACCCCTCCACTTT.

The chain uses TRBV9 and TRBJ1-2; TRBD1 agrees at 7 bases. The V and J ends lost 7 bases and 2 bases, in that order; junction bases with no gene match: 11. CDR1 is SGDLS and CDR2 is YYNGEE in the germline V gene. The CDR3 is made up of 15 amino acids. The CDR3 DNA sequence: TGTGCCAGCGAGGGGGCCGGTAATCGGAACTATGGCTACACCTTC. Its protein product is CASEGAGNRNYGYTF.

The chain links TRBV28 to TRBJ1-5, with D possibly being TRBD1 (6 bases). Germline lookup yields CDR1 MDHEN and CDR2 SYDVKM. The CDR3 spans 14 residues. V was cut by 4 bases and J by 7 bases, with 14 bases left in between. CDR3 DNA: TGTGCCAGCAGTTCTCTACAGGGACGGCAGCCCCAGCATTTT. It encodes CASSSLQGRQPQHF.

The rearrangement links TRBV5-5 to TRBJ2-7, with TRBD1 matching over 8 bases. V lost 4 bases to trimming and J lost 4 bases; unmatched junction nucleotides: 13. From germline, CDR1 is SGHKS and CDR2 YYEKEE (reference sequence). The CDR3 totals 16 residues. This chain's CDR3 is CASSPAGGAGRYEQYF. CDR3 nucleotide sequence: TGTGCCAGCAGCCCCGCAGGGGGCGCGGGACGGTACGAGCAGTACTTC.

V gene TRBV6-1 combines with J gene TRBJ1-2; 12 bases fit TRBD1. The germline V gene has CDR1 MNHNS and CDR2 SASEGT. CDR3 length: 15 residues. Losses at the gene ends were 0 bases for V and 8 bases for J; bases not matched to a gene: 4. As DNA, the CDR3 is TGTGCCAGCAGTGAAGCGGGACAGGGGGCTTGGGGCTACACCTTC. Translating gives CASSEAGQGAWGYTF.

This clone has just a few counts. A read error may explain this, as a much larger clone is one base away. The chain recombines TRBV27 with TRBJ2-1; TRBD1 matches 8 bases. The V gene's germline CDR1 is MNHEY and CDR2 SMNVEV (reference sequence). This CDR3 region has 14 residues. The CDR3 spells CDSRIQGVNNEQFF. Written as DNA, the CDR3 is TGTGACAGCAGGATACAGGGGGTGAACAATGAGCAGTTCTTC.

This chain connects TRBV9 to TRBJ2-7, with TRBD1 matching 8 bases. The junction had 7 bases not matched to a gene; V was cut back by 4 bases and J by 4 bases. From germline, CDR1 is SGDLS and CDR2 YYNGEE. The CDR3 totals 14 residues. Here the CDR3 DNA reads TGTGCCAGCAGCCCTTGGACAGGGAATTACGAGCAGTACTTC. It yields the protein CASSPWTGNYEQYF.

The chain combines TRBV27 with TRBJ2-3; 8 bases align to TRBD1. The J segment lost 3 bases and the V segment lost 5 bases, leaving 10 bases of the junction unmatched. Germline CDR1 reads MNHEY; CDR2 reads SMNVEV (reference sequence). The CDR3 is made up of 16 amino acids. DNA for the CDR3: TGTGCCAGCAGTCAAGGACAGGGCGATTGGACAGATACGCAGTATTTT. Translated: CASSQGQGDWTDTQYF.

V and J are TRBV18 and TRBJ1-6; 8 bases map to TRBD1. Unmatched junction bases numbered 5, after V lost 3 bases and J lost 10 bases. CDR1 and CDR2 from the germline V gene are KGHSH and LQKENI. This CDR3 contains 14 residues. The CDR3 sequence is CASSPGQGGSPLHF. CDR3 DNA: TGTGCCAGCTCACCTGGACAGGGAGGGTCACCCCTCCACTTT.

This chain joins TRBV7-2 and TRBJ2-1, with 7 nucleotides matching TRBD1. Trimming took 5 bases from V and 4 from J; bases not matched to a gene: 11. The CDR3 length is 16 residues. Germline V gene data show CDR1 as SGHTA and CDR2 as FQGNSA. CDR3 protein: CASSISGTDFYNEQFF. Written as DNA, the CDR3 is TGTGCCAGCAGCATCTCCGGGACAGACTTTTACAATGAGCAGTTCTTC.

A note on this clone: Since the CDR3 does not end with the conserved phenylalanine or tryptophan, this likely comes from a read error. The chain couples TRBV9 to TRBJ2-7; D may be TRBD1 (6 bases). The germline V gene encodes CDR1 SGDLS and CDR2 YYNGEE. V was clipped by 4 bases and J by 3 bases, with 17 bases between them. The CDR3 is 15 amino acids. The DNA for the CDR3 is TGTGCCAGCAGCTTCCAGGGGCCCAGCTACTACGAGCAGTACTTA. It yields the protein CASSFQGPSYYEQYL.